A selection of T cell receptor beta chains follows, all from one sample in a study of cytomegalovirus exposure and HLA in healthy donors. Sequenced by immunoSEQ multiplex PCR; TCRdb stores in-frame clones only, minus some. Of 200,000 to 300,000 clones listed, 75% to 85% are singletons. Sequencing was performed on PBMCs. Source of these receptors: a woman aged 60-75 years in good health and CMV-seropositive. Each CDR3 is given with its conserved first and last residue. D genes are given only for firm matches. Clone size is shown for a subset of rows, as once, few, many or a class of expanded clone.

V gene	J gene	clone size	D gene	CDR3 protein	CDR3 DNA
TRBV5-1	TRBJ2-1	-	TRBD2	CASQSLVTSDEQFF	TGCGCCAGTCAAAGCCTAGTCACTAGCGATGAGCAGTTCTTC
TRBV10-3	TRBJ2-5	-	TRBD2	CAISGRAEETQYF	TGTGCCATCAGCGGGAGGGCCGAAGAGACCCAGTACTTC
TRBV9	TRBJ2-1	once	-	CASSVGGKGLNEQFF	TGTGCCAGCAGCGTAGGCGGGAAGGGATTGAATGAGCAGTTCTTC
TRBV27	TRBJ1-2	-	-	CASSFSGPANYGYTF	TGTGCCAGCAGTTTCTCTGGCCCAGCTAACTATGGCTACACCTTC
TRBV7-9	TRBJ1-5	-	TRBD1	CASSATGGHQPQHF	TGTGCCAGCAGCGCTACAGGGGGGCATCAGCCCCAGCATTTT
TRBV4-1	TRBJ1-2	few	-	CASSLDPVGSGYTF	TGCGCCAGCAGTTTGGACCCCGTTGGGAGTGGCTACACCTTC
TRBV11-3	TRBJ2-3	-	-	CASSFGLSHTDTQYF	TGTGCCAGCAGCTTTGGACTCAGCCACACAGATACGCAGTATTTT
TRBV4-1	TRBJ2-5	-	TRBD2	CASSQGPVSLAGEETQYF	TGCGCCAGCAGCCAAGGACCTGTGTCGCTAGCGGGAGAAGAGACCCAGTACTTC
TRBV19	TRBJ1-1	-	TRBD1	CASGRGQGIGAFF	TGTGCCAGTGGCCGGGGACAGGGGATAGGAGCTTTCTTT
TRBV4-1	TRBJ2-7	few	TRBD2	CASSQDRLAGVEQYF	TGCGCCAGCAGCCAAGATCGACTAGCGGGAGTCGAGCAGTACTTC
TRBV5-1	TRBJ1-1	-	-	CASSQGVPSTEAFF	TGCGCCAGCAGCCAGGGTGTCCCCTCCACTGAAGCTTTCTTT
TRBV6-1	TRBJ2-2	-	TRBD1	CASSEEWTGNTGELFF	TGTGCCAGCAGTGAAGAGTGGACAGGAAACACCGGGGAGCTGTTTTTT
TRBV7-8	TRBJ2-1	-	TRBD2	CASSLTSGGYNEQFF	TGTGCCAGCAGCTTGACTAGCGGGGGGTACAATGAGCAGTTCTTC
TRBV4-1	TRBJ1-2	-	-	CASSQVGVTGGYTF	TGCGCCAGCAGCCAAGTCGGGGTTACGGGTGGCTACACCTTC
TRBV19	TRBJ2-2	-	-	CASRGGRFDGELFF	TGTGCCAGTAGGGGGGGGCGGTTCGACGGGGAGCTGTTTTTT
TRBV12-5	TRBJ2-5	once	-	CASGLVLGRVQETQYF	TGTGCTAGTGGTTTGGTTTTGGGCAGGGTCCAAGAGACCCAGTACTTC
TRBV13	TRBJ1-4	-	TRBD1	CASSWTGGNEKLFF	TGTGCCAGCAGCTGGACAGGGGGCAATGAAAAACTGTTTTTT
TRBV9	TRBJ1-4	few	-	CASSASGLSDEKLFF	TGTGCCAGCAGCGCATCGGGACTTAGCGATGAAAAACTGTTTTTT
TRBV7-2	TRBJ2-3	-	-	CASSLVASTDTQYF	TGTGCCAGCAGCTTAGTGGCCAGCACAGATACGCAGTATTTT
TRBV6-5	TRBJ2-1	-	-	CASGLWQSYNEQFF	TGTGCCAGCGGACTTTGGCAAAGCTACAATGAGCAGTTCTTC
TRBV13	TRBJ2-7	-	TRBD1	CASSWVGTGRHEQYF	TGTGCCAGCAGCTGGGTGGGGACAGGGCGCCACGAGCAGTACTTC
TRBV6-1	TRBJ1-2	-	-	CASSETDYGYTF	TGTGCCAGCAGTGAAACAGACTATGGCTACACCTTC
TRBV27	TRBJ2-7	-	-	CASRPGLSSNYEQYF	TGTGCCAGCAGGCCCGGACTAAGTAGCAATTACGAGCAGTACTTC
TRBV11-2	TRBJ1-5	-	-	CASSSRGGRPQHF	TGTGCCAGCAGCTCACGCGGGGGTCGGCCCCAGCATTTT
TRBV28	TRBJ2-4	few	-	CAAGQKAKNIQYF	TGTGCCGCTGGACAGAAGGCCAAAAACATTCAGTACTTC
TRBV6-7	TRBJ2-7	-	TRBD2	CASNRTSPTNEQYF	TGTGCCAGCAACCGGACTAGCCCTACCAACGAGCAGTACTTC
TRBV10-3	TRBJ1-3	-	-	CAISAAGGNTIYF	TGTGCCATCAGCGCAGCGGGGGGAAACACCATATATTTT
TRBV10-3	TRBJ1-1	-	TRBD1	CAISADRATEAFF	TGTGCCATCAGTGCCGACAGGGCCACTGAAGCTTTCTTT
TRBV6-5	TRBJ2-6	few	-	CASSYSPWANVLTF	TGTGCCAGCAGTTACTCCCCTTGGGCCAACGTCCTGACTTTC
TRBV5-6	TRBJ1-3	-	-	CASSFPVSGNTIYF	TGTGCCAGCAGCTTTCCAGTCTCTGGAAACACCATATATTTT
TRBV28	TRBJ1-1	-	-	CASMPGHSNTEAFF	TGTGCCAGCATGCCGGGACATTCGAACACTGAAGCTTTCTTT
TRBV4-1	TRBJ2-2	-	-	CASSQQQASRTGELFF	TGCGCCAGCAGCCAACAACAGGCCAGTCGCACCGGGGAGCTGTTTTTT
TRBV4-1	TRBJ1-2	-	-	CASSQMTVGNYGYTF	TGCGCCAGCAGCCAGATGACAGTCGGCAACTATGGCTACACCTTC
TRBV7-6	TRBJ2-7	-	-	CASSPMGGEQYF	TGTGCCAGCAGCCCCATGGGGGGCGAGCAGTACTTC
TRBV7-6	TRBJ2-5	-	-	CASSSGLQETQYF	TGTGCCAGCAGCTCGGGACTTCAAGAGACCCAGTACTTC
TRBV27	TRBJ1-5	-	TRBD1	CASSQAPRGTGGWQPQHF	TGTGCCAGCAGTCAAGCACCCAGGGGGACAGGGGGATGGCAGCCCCAGCATTTT
TRBV9	TRBJ2-1	-	TRBD2	CASSVYNYAGANNEQFF	TGTGCCAGCAGCGTATACAACTATGCGGGAGCTAACAATGAGCAGTTCTTC
TRBV27	TRBJ1-5	-	TRBD1	CASSLSWTGRGNQPQHF	TGTGCCAGCAGTTTAAGTTGGACAGGGAGGGGCAATCAGCCCCAGCATTTT
TRBV5-1	TRBJ2-1	-	-	CASSLGAGNRYNEQFF	TGCGCCAGCAGCTTGGGGGCGGGAAATAGGTACAATGAGCAGTTCTTC
TRBV5-1	TRBJ2-7	-	TRBD2	CANRRTSENYEQYF	TGCGCCAACAGACGGACTAGCGAGAACTACGAGCAGTACTTC
TRBV7-3	TRBJ2-5	-	-	CASSLTGGERETQYF	TGTGCCAGCAGCTTAACTGGCGGGGAGAGGGAGACCCAGTACTTC
TRBV6-1	TRBJ2-1	-	TRBD2	CASSSGRTSYNEQFF	TGTGCCAGCAGTAGCGGGAGGACCTCCTACAATGAGCAGTTCTTC